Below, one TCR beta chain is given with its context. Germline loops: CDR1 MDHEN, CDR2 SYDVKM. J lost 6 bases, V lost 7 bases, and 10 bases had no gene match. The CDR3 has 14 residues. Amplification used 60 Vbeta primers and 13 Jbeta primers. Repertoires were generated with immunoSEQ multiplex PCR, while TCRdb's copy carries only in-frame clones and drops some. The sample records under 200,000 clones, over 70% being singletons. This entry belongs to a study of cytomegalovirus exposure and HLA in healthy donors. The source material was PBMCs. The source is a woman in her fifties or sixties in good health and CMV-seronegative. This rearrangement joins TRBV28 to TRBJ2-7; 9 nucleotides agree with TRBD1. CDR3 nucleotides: TGTGCCAGCATTTCTCCGGGACAGGGAGGCGAGCAGTACTTC. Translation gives CASISPGQGGEQYF.